The next 18 T cell receptor beta chains were all read from a single sample in a study of tumor-infiltrating lymphocytes in primary liver carcinoma. The researchers produced TCR beta cDNA from approximately 460 ng total RNA with a constant-region primer. Each TCR beta library was derived from three nested multiplex PCR rounds that employed slightly modified ARM-PCR. For roughly 10 cycles apiece, the opening two PCR rounds ran with TRBV1-TRBV30 forward primers and a C-beta reverse primer. TCRdb re-called the multiplex PCR reads through MiXCR, storing one row per CDR3 protein. The data hold around 40,000 distinct CDR3 sequences, with around 70% observed a single time. Bulk tissue was left unsorted, and RNA and DNA were co-extracted from around 18-30 mg of it. Sequences were obtained from liver tumor tissue from sampling region 2. Sample subset: tumor region T2, inferior pole. These receptors originate from a man aged 35-49 years with primary liver carcinoma and hepatitis B virus infection.

This clonotype showed up just once. The junction departs from the called germline gene at one end, perhaps through a read error. The chain joins TRBV11-2 to TRBJ2-3; D unresolved. The CDR3 spans 13 residues. From germline, CDR1 is SGHAT and CDR2 FQNNGV. The CDR3 coding sequence is TGTGCCAGCGGCTTATATTTGCCAGATACGCAGTATTTT. The encoded protein is CASGLYLPDTQYF.

The V and J genes are TRBV5-6 and TRBJ2-7; D possibly corresponds to TRBD1 (5 bases). The CDR3 covers 13 residues. The germline V gene encodes CDR1 SGHDT and CDR2 YYEEEE. CDR3 DNA: TGTGTCAGTAGCCAAGGATCAGGGTACGAGCAGTACTTC. Translation: CVSSQGSGYEQYF.

In regard to this clonotype: Germline is not matched at one junction end, which may reflect a read error. This rearrangement joins TRBV11-2 to TRBJ2-7; D is ambiguous. The CDR3 sequence is 11 residues long. Germline assignment: CDR1 SGHAT and CDR2 FQNNGV. DNA of the CDR3: TGTGCCAGCTGCTTATCCTACGGGCAGTGCTTC. Residues: CASCLSYGQCF.

In its sample, this clonotype was seen a few times. V and J are TRBV9 and TRBJ2-2, with 16 bases matching TRBD2. V trimming: 3 bases; J trimming: 4 bases; junction bases outside the gene matches: 6. This CDR3 is built from 18 residues. Germline loops: CDR1 SGDLS, CDR2 YYNGEE. CDR3 sequence: CASSAPGLAGGGTGELFF. CDR3 coding DNA: TGTGCCAGCAGCGCCCCGGGACTAGCGGGAGGGGGCACCGGGGAGCTGTTTTTT. Filled out from reference TRBV9 and TRBJ2-2, the complete variable domain reads DSGVTQTPKHLITATGQRVTLRCSPRSGDLSVYWYQQSLDQGLQFLIQYYNGEERAKGNILERFSAQQFPDLHSELNLSSLELGDSALYFCASSAPGLAGGGTGELFFGEGSRLTVL.

The V and J genes are TRBV9 and TRBJ2-7, with 8 bases matching TRBD1. There are 14 residues in the CDR3. The J segment lost 2 bases and the V segment lost 4 bases, leaving 5 bases of the junction unmatched. CDR1 is SGDLS, CDR2 YYNGEE, per germline. For the CDR3, the DNA is TGTGCCAGCAGCCCGAGACAGGGGCCCTACGAGCAGTACTTC. It specifies CASSPRQGPYEQYF.

As to this clonotype: This likely comes from a read error, as the CDR3 has no conserved phenylalanine or tryptophan at its end. The DNA is left out, because the CDR3 cannot be placed on it with certainty; the CDR3 is given as TCRdb lists it. The chain couples TRBV29-1 to TRBJ2-2; the D call TRBD2 from the table was never checked on the DNA. The CDR3 length is 15 residues, termini included. CDR1 and CDR2 from the germline V gene are SQVTM and ANQGSEA. CDR3 residues: CSIGTSAANTGELFY.

This clonotype appeared many times. The chain is built from TRBV11-2 and TRBJ2-5; TRBD1 might be the D (6 bases). CDR3 size: 14 residues. CDR1 is SGHAT, CDR2 FQNNGV, per germline. Trimming removed 6 bases at V and 2 bases at J, with 13 bases between. Written as DNA, the CDR3 is TGTGCCAGCAGTTTTAGAGGGGGACAAGAGACCCAGTACTTC. Translating gives CASSFRGGQETQYF.

Worth noting for this clonotype: Sequence at one end of the junction differs from germline and may be a read error. The chain employs TRBV5-1 and TRBJ2-1, with TRBD1 matching over 7 bases. The CDR3 covers 13 residues. CDR1 is SGHRS, CDR2 YFSETQ, per germline. CDR3 amino acids: CASSLTGVNGQFF. DNA for the CDR3: TGCGCCAGCAGCTTGACAGGGGTCAATGGGCAGTTCTTC.

This clonotype has just one count. A junction boundary mismatches the germline segment, possibly from a read error. The chain employs TRBV5-6 and TRBJ2-2; 14 positions match TRBD2. This CDR3 is 15 amino acids long. Germline lookup yields CDR1 SGHDT and CDR2 YYEEEE. The CDR3, as DNA: TGTGCCAGCAGCCGGACTAGCGGGAGGATCGGGGAGCCGTTTTTT. This encodes CASSRTSGRIGEPFF.

Turning to this clonotype: Germline is not matched at one junction end, which may reflect a read error. The chain carries TRBV10-3 and TRBJ1-5, with D unclear. The CDR3 is 14 amino acids. CDR1 is ENHRY, CDR2 SYGVKD, per germline. The CDR3: CAIGERGANQPQHF. The CDR3 DNA reads as TGTGCCATCGGTGAGCGGGGAGCGAATCAGCCTCAGCATTTC.

With respect to this clonotype: Its ends do not fully match the called genes, so a read error is possible. The gene calls are TRBV6-2 or TRBV6-3 and TRBJ2-7; TRBD2 matches at 7 bases. The CDR3 consists of 13 residues. Germline lookup yields CDR1 MNHEY and CDR2 SVGEGT. CDR3 coding DNA: TGTGTCAGCAAGGGTAACGGGAGGTCCGAGCAGTACTTC. It is translated as CVSKGNGRSEQYF.

A remark on this clonotype: Since the CDR3 does not end with the conserved phenylalanine or tryptophan, this likely comes from a read error. This rearrangement joins TRBV29-1 to TRBJ2-2, with D unresolved. This CDR3 is built from 15 residues. Per the germline V gene, CDR1 is SQVTM and CDR2 is ANQGSEA. CDR3 coding DNA: TGCAGTGTTAGGACCAGCGCGGCGAACACCGGGGAGCTGTTTTTA. It encodes CSVRTSAANTGELFL.

This clonotype showed up many times. The chain employs TRBV6-2 or TRBV6-3 and TRBJ2-1; 12 positions agree with TRBD2. The germline CDR1 and CDR2 sequences are MNHEY and SVGEGT. The CDR3 contains 13 residues. After removal of 6 bases from V and 9 bases from J, the junction contained 3 bases not matched to a gene. The CDR3 nucleotides read TGTGCCAGCAGGACTAGCGGGAGAACTGAGCAGTTCTTC. This gives the protein CASRTSGRTEQFF.

Remarks on this clonotype: The CDR3 ends on some other residue instead of the conserved phenylalanine or tryptophan, so this is likely a read error. V and J are TRBV10-3 and TRBJ1-6; TRBD1 is a possible D gene (6 bases). Per germline, CDR1 ENHRY and CDR2 SYGVKD. This CDR3 comprises 18 residues. V was shortened by 7 bases and J by 5 bases, with 24 bases between the two germline ends. CDR3 nucleotides: TGTGCCATCAATGGGGCGAGCGGGGGCGCGTCTAATAATTCACCCCTCCACTAT. It is translated as CAINGASGGASNNSPLHY.

About this clonotype: This may be a read error, as it is one base from a much larger clone. The chain joins TRBV5-1 to TRBJ1-3, with D possibly matching TRBD1 (5 bases). Germline CDR1 is SGHRS and CDR2 is YFSETQ. The CDR3 totals 17 residues. The CDR3 DNA reads as TGCGCCAGCAACTTGGACCTAGTAGGGGTCTCTGGAAACACCATATATTTT. This encodes CASNLDLVGVSGNTIYF.

The chain has TRBV2 and TRBJ1-1, with D uncertain. The CDR3 has 12 residues. The V gene's germline CDR1 is SNHLY and CDR2 FYNNEI. The V end lost 5 bases, the J end lost 3 bases, and 7 bases lay between the germline ends. CDR3 region: CASSNQYTEAFF. CDR3 nucleotide sequence: TGTGCCAGCAGTAACCAGTACACTGAAGCTTTCTTT.

J is TRBJ2-5 and V is TRBV5-4; the match to TRBD2 covers 10 bases. After removal of 8 bases from V and 9 bases from J, the junction contained 22 bases not matched to a gene. Germline CDR1 and CDR2: SGHNT and YYREEE (reference sequence). The CDR3 extends over 17 amino acids. The DNA for the CDR3 is TGTGCCAGTAGCCCCACTAGCGGGAAAATTAAAGGGAGACCCCAGTACTTC. Translating gives CASSPTSGKIKGRPQYF.

Remarks on this clonotype: The junction does not match germline at one end; this may be a read error. The chain links TRBV29-1 to TRBJ2-1, with 9 bases identical to TRBD2. The CDR3 loop spans 13 amino acids. Germline V gives CDR1 SQVTM, CDR2 ANQGSEA. The CDR3 DNA is TGCAGCGTGGCGGGAGGGCCCCTCAATGAACAGTTCTTC. Translating it yields CSVAGGPLNEQFF.